The rows below give T cell receptor beta chains drawn from one sample of a study of T cell repertoires in cytomegalovirus infection. TCRdb reprocessed the reads with MiXCR, giving one entry per CDR3 protein. The sample contains roughly 300,000 distinct CDR3 sequences, over 20% of which appear only once. Sequenced input: PBMCs. Receptors were obtained from a human donor in good health (CMV status not recorded). Some clones in this sample may be carry-over from other donors' samples. Each CDR3 is given with its conserved first and last residue. Fields, in order: V gene, D gene, J gene, clone size, CDR3 DNA, CDR3 protein. A D gene is named only where the DNA matches it firmly. Some rows mark clone size as missing; the rest say once, few, many or name a class of expanded clone.

V: TRBV20-1; D: TRBD2; J: TRBJ2-3; size: -; DNA: TGCAGTGCTAGAGATTCCGGCGGGGGGAACACAGATACGCAGTATTTT; CDR3: CSARDSGGGNTDTQYF
V: TRBV29-1; D: -; J: TRBJ2-3; size: few; DNA: TGCAGCGCCGAACCTGGTAGCACAGATACGCAGTATTTT; CDR3: CSAEPGSTDTQYF
V: TRBV29-1; D: -; J: TRBJ2-1; size: -; DNA: TGCAGCGTTGGACACGGGACATTCGCTTACAATGAGCAGTTCTTC; CDR3: CSVGHGTFAYNEQFF
V: TRBV29-1; D: TRBD1; J: TRBJ2-2; size: few; DNA: TGCAGCGTTGAACCATCAGGGGGCCCCGGGGAGCTGGTTTTT; CDR3: CSVEPSGGPGELVF
V: TRBV20-1; D: TRBD1; J: TRBJ2-1; size: -; DNA: TGCAGTGCTAGTCGGAGACAGGGCTTCGAGCAGTTCTTC; CDR3: CSASRRQGFEQFF
V: TRBV19; D: -; J: TRBJ1-1; size: -; DNA: TGTGCCACCTCCGGCGAGGGGGGGCTGAGAACTGAAGCTTTCTTT; CDR3: CATSGEGGLRTEAFF
V: TRBV27; D: -; J: TRBJ2-3; size: -; DNA: TGTGCCAGCAGTCCAGGCAGGGCCCGGACAGATACGCAGTATTTT; CDR3: CASSPGRARTDTQYF
V: TRBV7-6; D: TRBD1; J: TRBJ2-7; size: many; DNA: TGTGCCAGCAGCACTAGACAGGGTTTGGCCTACTACGAGCAGTACTTC; CDR3: CASSTRQGLAYYEQYF
V: TRBV7-8; D: TRBD1; J: TRBJ2-4; size: many; DNA: TGTGCCAGCAGCCCGAACCGGGACAGTAAAAACATTCAGTACTTC; CDR3: CASSPNRDSKNIQYF
V: TRBV7-2; D: TRBD1; J: TRBJ2-2; size: many; DNA: TGTGCCAGCAGCCCCCGGACAGGGGGCGGAACCGGGGAGCTGTTTTTT; CDR3: CASSPRTGGGTGELFF
V: TRBV19; D: TRBD1; J: TRBJ2-6; size: few; DNA: TGTGCCAGTAGTGTTGGACAGGTGATCTCTGGGGCCAACGTCCTGACTTTC; CDR3: CASSVGQVISGANVLTF
V: TRBV2; D: -; J: TRBJ1-5; size: few; DNA: TGTGCCAGCAATCAGGGTGAGGATCAGCCCCAGCATTTT; CDR3: CASNQGEDQPQHF
V: TRBV5-4; D: TRBD2; J: TRBJ2-3; size: many; DNA: TGTGCCAGCAGCACCAGGACTAGCGGGAGGGCTGATACGCAGTATTTT; CDR3: CASSTRTSGRADTQYF
V: TRBV5-4; D: -; J: TRBJ2-5; size: -; DNA: TGTGCCAGCAGCCCTGGGGGATTAGGGCTCCAAGAGACCCAGTACTTC; CDR3: CASSPGGLGLQETQYF
V: TRBV11-1; D: -; J: TRBJ1-1; size: -; DNA: TGTGCCAGCAGCCCTAACGGGGAGAACACTGAAGCTTTCTTT; CDR3: CASSPNGENTEAFF
V: TRBV29-1; D: TRBD1; J: TRBJ1-5; size: -; DNA: TGCAGCGCCAGAACCGGGACAGGGAATCAGCCCCAGCATTTT; CDR3: CSARTGTGNQPQHF
V: TRBV7-2; D: -; J: TRBJ1-3; size: many; DNA: TGTGCCAGCAGCTTAGCTGGAAACACCATATATTTT; CDR3: CASSLAGNTIYF
V: TRBV2; D: TRBD1; J: TRBJ2-3; size: -; DNA: TGTGCCAGCAGTGACAGACAGGGAACAGATACGCAGTATTTT; CDR3: CASSDRQGTDTQYF
V: TRBV5-4; D: -; J: TRBJ2-5; size: few; DNA: TGTGCCAGCAGCCCGCGGGTCCTTGGCGTGGAGACCCAGTACTTC; CDR3: CASSPRVLGVETQYF
V: TRBV29-1; D: -; J: TRBJ1-2; size: -; DNA: TGCAGCGTTGACACTAACTATGGCTACACCTTC; CDR3: CSVDTNYGYTF
V: TRBV7-2; D: -; J: TRBJ2-7; size: -; DNA: TGTGCCAGCAGCTTAGGAAAATACGAGCAGTACTTC; CDR3: CASSLGKYEQYF
V: TRBV19; D: TRBD1; J: TRBJ1-5; size: many; DNA: TGTGCCACCCGGACAGGGATCGGCAATCAGCCCCAGCATTTT; CDR3: CATRTGIGNQPQHF
V: TRBV20-1; D: -; J: TRBJ1-4; size: -; DNA: TGCAGTGCTAGGTCGGCAGGCCGAACTGAAAAACTGTTTTTT; CDR3: CSARSAGRTEKLFF